This record looks at one TCR beta chain sequence and its context. Mismatch with germline at one junction end may stem from a read error. This CDR3 is built from 16 residues. Germline V gene data show CDR1 as SGHAT and CDR2 as FQNNGV. With a constant-region primer, TCR beta cDNA was made from 400 to 550 ng of total RNA. Libraries covering TCR beta were generated through three nested multiplex PCR rounds (using a slightly modified ARM-PCR). In the first two PCR rounds, TRBV1-TRBV30 forward primers were paired with a C-beta reverse primer, and each round lasted about 9 cycles. TCRdb re-derived calls from the multiplex PCR reads in MiXCR, one entry per CDR3 protein. The sample shows about 64,000 distinct CDR3 sequences, around 64% of them seen only once. This record comes from a study of tumor-infiltrating lymphocytes in primary liver carcinoma. Between roughly 17 and 33 mg of unsorted bulk tissue served as the source from which RNA and DNA were co-extracted.

This receptor was identified in a man aged 40-49 years with primary liver carcinoma and hepatitis B virus infection. The chain carries TRBV11-2 and TRBJ2-5, with TRBD2 as a possible D gene (6 bases). The material sequenced was liver tumor tissue from sampling region 4. Described subset: tumor region T4, right-lateral pole. Here the CDR3 reads CASRSRDSAHQVTQYF. In DNA form, the CDR3 reads TGTGCCAGCAGATCCCGGGACTCGGCCCACCAAGTGACTCAGTATTTC.